This T cell receptor (beta chain) was captured in a study of identical twins. Study findings and constraints: Partial confounding of zero-insertion analyses by invariant MAIT and iNKT cells was possible.

In its sample, this clonotype was seen a few times. Its cognate antigen is unknown. Trimming shortened V by 7 bases and J by 0 bases, and 13 bases separated the two germline ends. The CDR3 totals 14 residues. From germline, CDR1 is DFQATT and CDR2 SNEGSKA (reference sequence). A universal primer site arose from template switching, and cDNA bore unique molecular identifiers. TCRdb re-analysed the 5' RACE reads in MiXCR, keeping a single row per CDR3 protein. The sample lists more than 600,000 distinct CDR3 sequences; roughly 18% were seen once. These data are also associated with another study on T cells expressing NK-cell markers. Per that study: Within the sequenced cohort of eight donors, seven exhibited HCMV seropositivity and one was seronegative.

Sequencing input: PBMCs. The source of this sequence is a woman aged 18-29 years in good health. V gene TRBV20-1 combines with J gene TRBJ2-1, with D uncertain. The CDR3 sequence: CSVPQLRSYNEQFF. The CDR3 DNA reads TGCAGTGTCCCCCAACTCCGCTCCTACAATGAGCAGTTCTTC.